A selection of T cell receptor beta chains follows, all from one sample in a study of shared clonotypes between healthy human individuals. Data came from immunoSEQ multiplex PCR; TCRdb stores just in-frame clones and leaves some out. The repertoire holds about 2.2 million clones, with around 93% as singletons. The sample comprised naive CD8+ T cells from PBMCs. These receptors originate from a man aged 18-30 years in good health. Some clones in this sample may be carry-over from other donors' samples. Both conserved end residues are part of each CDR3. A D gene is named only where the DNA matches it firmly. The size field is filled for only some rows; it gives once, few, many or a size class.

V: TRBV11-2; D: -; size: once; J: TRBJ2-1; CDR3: CASSYNNEQFF; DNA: TGTGCCAGCAGCTACAACAATGAGCAGTTCTTC
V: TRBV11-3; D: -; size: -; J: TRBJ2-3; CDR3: CASSFSPRDTQYF; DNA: TGTGCCAGCAGCTTCTCACCCCGAGATACGCAGTATTTT
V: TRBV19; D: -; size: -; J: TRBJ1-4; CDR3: CASIGRRGVGEKLFF; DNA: TGTGCCAGTATCGGGCGACGGGGGGTCGGAGAAAAACTGTTTTTT
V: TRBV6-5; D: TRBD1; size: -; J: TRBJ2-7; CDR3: CASSNPGTGPDEQYF; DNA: TGTGCCAGCAGTAACCCCGGGACAGGGCCAGACGAGCAGTACTTC
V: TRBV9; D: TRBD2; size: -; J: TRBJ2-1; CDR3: CASSGSGGSVAEQFF; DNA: TGTGCCAGCAGCGGTAGCGGCGGGAGCGTAGCTGAGCAGTTCTTC
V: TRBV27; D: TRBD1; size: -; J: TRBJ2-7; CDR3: CASRDRDRVSDEQYF; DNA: TGTGCCAGCAGGGACCGGGACAGGGTTTCCGACGAGCAGTACTTC
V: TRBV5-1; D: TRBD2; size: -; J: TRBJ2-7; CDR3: CASSSTGTSGLLTTYEQYF; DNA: TGCGCCAGCAGCTCTACCGGGACTAGCGGGCTCCTGACTACCTACGAGCAGTACTTC
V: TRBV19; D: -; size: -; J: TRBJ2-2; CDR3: CASSARGTGELFF; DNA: TGTGCCAGTAGTGCCCGGGGAACCGGGGAGCTGTTTTTT
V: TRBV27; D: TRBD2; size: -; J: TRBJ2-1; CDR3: CASSTLPGLAGRGENEQFF; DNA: TGTGCCAGCAGTACCCTACCGGGACTAGCGGGGAGGGGGGAGAATGAGCAGTTCTTC
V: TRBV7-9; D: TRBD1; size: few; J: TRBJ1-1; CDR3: CASSLGGTGSTEAFF; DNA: TGTGCCAGCAGCTTAGGGGGGACAGGCAGCACTGAAGCTTTCTTT
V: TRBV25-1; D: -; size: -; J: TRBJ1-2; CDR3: CASSSLRTAPEGYTF; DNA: TGTGCCAGCAGCTCCCTACGGACGGCCCCCGAAGGCTACACCTTC
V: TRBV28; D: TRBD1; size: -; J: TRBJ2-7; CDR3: CASSSPILTGGPYEQYF; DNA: TGTGCCAGCAGTTCCCCGATTTTGACAGGGGGTCCCTACGAGCAGTACTTC